These T cell receptor beta chains were read from a single sample in a study of blood T cell repertoires in COVID-19. Repertoires were generated with immunoSEQ multiplex PCR, while TCRdb's copy carries only in-frame clones and drops some. Here the sample spans approximately 150,000 clones, around 89% being singletons. The material sequenced was peripheral blood. The receptors stem from a man aged 18 to 30 with COVID-19, enrolled during active disease. The CDR3 runs from the conserved cysteine through the conserved F or W. Each record gives: D gene, V gene, clone size, J gene, CDR3 DNA, CDR3 protein. A D gene is named only where the DNA matches it firmly. A row's size may be missing; if present it is once, few, many or a size class.

.	TRBV29-1	.	TRBJ2-1	TGCGGTATAACTCGTGGGGCCCACAACCCCAATGAGCAGTTCTTC	CGITRGAHNPNEQFF
TRBD2	TRBV7-2	.	TRBJ2-1	TGTGCCAGCAGCTTAGCGGGAGGGATGAGGATTGGGGGCAATGAGCAGTTCTTC	CASSLAGGMRIGGNEQFF
TRBD2	TRBV6-4	few	TRBJ2-2	TGTGCCAGCAGTGCTAGCGGGAGCCAGTCCGGGGAGCTGTTTTTT	CASSASGSQSGELFF
TRBD2	TRBV28	.	TRBJ2-1	TGTGCCAGCAAGTTACCCCGACTAGCGGGAGGGCCACGAAATGAGCAGTTCTTC	CASKLPRLAGGPRNEQFF
.	TRBV21-1	few	TRBJ1-1	TGTGCCAGCAGCCCCCACAGGGGACGCGAGAACACTGAAGCTTTCTTT	CASSPHRGRENTEAFF
.	TRBV6-5	once	TRBJ2-7	TGTGCCAGCAGCCCCCTTGGCGGCGAGCAGTACTTC	CASSPLGGEQYF
TRBD1	TRBV2	few	TRBJ1-5	TGTGCCAGCAAGAGGGCAGGGGGGAATCAGCCCCAGCATTTT	CASKRAGGNQPQHF
.	TRBV6-5	once	TRBJ2-5	TGTGCCAGCAGATCCGGGACACAAGAGACCCAGTACTTC	CASRSGTQETQYF
.	TRBV6-5	.	TRBJ1-4	TGTGCCAGCAGCAACCCTCAGGCAACTAATGAAAAACTGTTTTTT	CASSNPQATNEKLFF
.	TRBV21-1	.	TRBJ1-4	TGTGCCAGCAGCAAAAAAGTCCCCCGCGGGACAGGGAACGAAAAACTGTTTTTT	CASSKKVPRGTGNEKLFF
TRBD2	TRBV9	.	TRBJ2-7	TGTGCCAGCAGCCCAAGGACTAGCGGGAGGGCCGGGGACTCCTACGAGCAGTACTTC	CASSPRTSGRAGDSYEQYF
.	TRBV19	.	TRBJ1-2	TGTGCCAGTAGTAACGATTTATCGGGAGAAGTCTATGGCTACACCTTC	CASSNDLSGEVYGYTF
.	TRBV6-2/TRBV6-3	many	TRBJ1-1	TGTGCCAGCAGTTACTCGGGGGGAGACACTGAAGCTTTCTTT	CASSYSGGDTEAFF
TRBD1	TRBV29-1	.	TRBJ2-7	TGCAGCGTTGGAAGTGACAGGGCCCGCGAGCAGTACTTC	CSVGSDRAREQYF
TRBD2	TRBV10-1	.	TRBJ2-2	TGCGCCAGCAGTGACAAGGCACTAGCGGGAGGGACCACCGGGGAGCTGTTTTTT	CASSDKALAGGTTGELFF
TRBD1	TRBV12-3/TRBV12-4	once	TRBJ1-2	TGTGCCAGCAGTTTCGGGACAGCTGGCTACACCTTC	CASSFGTAGYTF
.	TRBV28	.	TRBJ2-7	TGTGCCAGCAGTCTTGAGGGAAGGAGCTCCTACGAGCAGTACTTC	CASSLEGRSSYEQYF
.	TRBV11-3	.	TRBJ2-1	TGTGCCAGCAGCTTAGCCCAGGAGCCGGGGTCCTACAATGAGCAGTTCTTC	CASSLAQEPGSYNEQFF
TRBD2	TRBV6-5	.	TRBJ2-1	TGTGCCAGCAGTCGGACTAGCGGGATGCAGCAGTTCTTC	CASSRTSGMQQFF
.	TRBV4-3	.	TRBJ1-1	TGCGCCAGCAGCCAAGATCCCCCAGGGTCCATGAACACTGAAGCTTTCTTT	CASSQDPPGSMNTEAFF
TRBD1	TRBV6-2/TRBV6-3	.	TRBJ1-5	TGTGCCAGCAGTTTCCTGCGCACAGGGGAAGGGGATCAGCCCCAGCATTTT	CASSFLRTGEGDQPQHF
.	TRBV28	.	TRBJ1-2	TGTGCCAGCAGTTCCCAACCTGACGGGAGAAACTATGGCTACACCTTC	CASSSQPDGRNYGYTF
.	TRBV4-3	once	TRBJ2-7	TGCGCCAGCAGCCAAGAGGGCAGCTACGAGCAGTACTTC	CASSQEGSYEQYF
TRBD1	TRBV7-3	.	TRBJ2-1	TGTGCCAGCAGCCTCCAGGGGGCAGGGCACAATGAGCAGTTCTTC	CASSLQGAGHNEQFF
TRBD2	TRBV5-6	once	TRBJ2-1	TGTGCCAGCAGCTTGGGTAGCGGGAGTTCCTACAATGAGCAGTTCTTC	CASSLGSGSSYNEQFF
TRBD2	TRBV9	.	TRBJ2-5	TGTGCCAGCAGCGTCAGCGGGACGCCCTCTGGGGAGACCCAGTACTTC	CASSVSGTPSGETQYF
.	TRBV21-1	once	TRBJ2-1	TGTGCCAGCAGCAAAAGGGTACCGGGACTAGACTACAATGAGCAGTTCTTC	CASSKRVPGLDYNEQFF
TRBD2	TRBV10-3	.	TRBJ2-7	TGTGCCATCAGTGAGTCGGGACTACCCTACGAGCAGTACTTC	CAISESGLPYEQYF
TRBD2	TRBV5-5	.	TRBJ2-3	TGTGCCAGCAGCTTGGGACTAGCGTACACAGATACGCAGTATTTT	CASSLGLAYTDTQYF
TRBD2	TRBV6-1	.	TRBJ2-7	TGTGCCAGCAGTGAAGATAGACTAGCGGACTCCTACGAGCAGTACTTC	CASSEDRLADSYEQYF
TRBD1	TRBV11-2	.	TRBJ2-5	TGTGCCAGCAGCTTTACAGGGGGCAATAAGACCCAGTACTTC	CASSFTGGNKTQYF
.	TRBV11-3	.	TRBJ2-1	TGTGCCAGCAGCCCCCCCGAGTACGATGAGCAGTTCTTC	CASSPPEYDEQFF
.	TRBV4-3	.	TRBJ2-1	TGCGCCAGCAGCCAAGAGCCTAGCCAGACTTCCTACAATGAGCAGTTCTTC	CASSQEPSQTSYNEQFF
.	TRBV5-6	.	TRBJ1-1	TGTGCCAGCAGCTTGGTCAGGGCTATGAACACTGAAGCTTTCTTT	CASSLVRAMNTEAFF
TRBD2	TRBV4-3	.	TRBJ2-7	TGCGCCAGCAGCCAAGTAGGACTAGCGGGAGAGTACGAGCAGTACTTC	CASSQVGLAGEYEQYF
TRBD1	TRBV7-2	.	TRBJ1-5	TGTGCCAGCAGCCCCCAGGGGGCGAATCAGCCCCAGCATTTT	CASSPQGANQPQHF
.	TRBV7-8	.	TRBJ1-2	TGTGCCAGCAGCGCAAGCCGTCATAACTATGGCTACACCTTC	CASSASRHNYGYTF
.	TRBV6-5	.	TRBJ2-1	TGTGCCAGCAGTTATTCCTGGAGCTCCTACAATGAGCAGTTCTTC	CASSYSWSSYNEQFF
.	TRBV9	.	TRBJ2-1	TGTGCCAGCAGCGGAATTAGCGGAGCCAACAATGAGCAGTTCTTC	CASSGISGANNEQFF
TRBD1	TRBV7-2	.	TRBJ1-2	TGTGCCAGCAGCTTAGGGACAGGGAGTAACTATGGCTACACCTTC	CASSLGTGSNYGYTF
.	TRBV5-6	.	TRBJ1-2	TGTGCCAGCAGCTTGGTCGGACACCTCTATGGCTACACCTTC	CASSLVGHLYGYTF
.	TRBV13	once	TRBJ2-7	TGTGCCAGCAGCTTCGGTCGTTTCTACGAGCAGTACTTC	CASSFGRFYEQYF
.	TRBV28	.	TRBJ1-1	TGTGCCAGCAGTCCCCGTTTGTGGTACGGGAACACTGAAGCTTTCTTT	CASSPRLWYGNTEAFF
TRBD2	TRBV7-7	once	TRBJ2-1	TGTGCCAGCAGCTTAGAGCGGGAGTTGGACAATGAGCAGTTCTTC	CASSLERELDNEQFF
TRBD1	TRBV27	.	TRBJ1-5	TGTGCCAGCAGTCCGGGGACAGGGGCTCAGCCCCAGCATTTT	CASSPGTGAQPQHF
.	TRBV19	.	TRBJ2-3	TGTGCCAGTAGTATAGTGCAGACAGATACGCAGTATTTT	CASSIVQTDTQYF
TRBD1	TRBV7-8	.	TRBJ2-7	TGTGCCAGCAGTTCGGGACAGGGGGCCTACGAGCAGTACTTC	CASSSGQGAYEQYF
.	TRBV12-3/TRBV12-4	.	TRBJ2-7	TGTGCCAGCAGTCCTACAGGGAGCTACGAGCAGTACTTC	CASSPTGSYEQYF
.	TRBV14	.	TRBJ2-1	TGTGCCAGCAGCCAAGAGGGCAGGGCCCTCTCCTACAATGAGCAGTTCTTC	CASSQEGRALSYNEQFF
.	TRBV6-5	few	TRBJ2-2	TGTGCCAGCAGTTACTCTAGATTTCCCGGGGAGCTGTTTTTT	CASSYSRFPGELFF
.	TRBV6-2/TRBV6-3	.	TRBJ1-1	TGTGCCAGCAGTTATGCGGGGGTGAACACTGAAGCTTTCTTT	CASSYAGVNTEAFF
TRBD1	TRBV28	.	TRBJ2-2	TGTGCCAGCACCGTGACAGGGTTGGCCGGGGAGCTGTTTTTT	CASTVTGLAGELFF
TRBD2	TRBV6-4	.	TRBJ2-1	TGTGCCAGCAGTGACTCCGGGTCGGCGGGAGGGCTGAATGAGCAGTTCTTC	CASSDSGSAGGLNEQFF
.	TRBV7-2	.	TRBJ2-1	TGTGCCAGCAGCTTAGCGCTGAGCTCCTACAATGAGCAGTTCTTC	CASSLALSSYNEQFF